This TCR beta chain was recorded in a study of long-term antiretroviral therapy in people with HIV. The study, taken as a whole, reports: Repertoire dominance by clones expanded before ART was seen at all time points. Blood obtained between about 2004 and 2017 may reflect older ART regimens.

Germline CDR1 and CDR2: SEHNR and FQNEAQ (reference sequence). CDR3 length: 14 residues. V lost 5 bases and J lost 4, with 15 bases in between. Every donor contributed at least one pre-ART and at least two post-ART PBMC samples. On this clone: Its target is not known.

Runs used v3.0 of the immunoSEQ assay and were done at survey level. Measured with immunoSEQ multiplex PCR; TCRdb has only the in-frame clones, and not every one. The sample yields about 30,000 clones, approximately 80% seen once. This chain uses TRBV7-9 with TRBJ2-7; a possible D gene is TRBD1 (6 bases). The origin of this receptor is a middle-aged man with HIV. Sequenced here: unsorted PBMCs, sampled 3 years after starting antiretroviral therapy. CDR3 sequence (DNA): TGTGCCAGCAGCCTTGATCAGGGGAGATACGAGCAGTACTTC. This gives the protein CASSLDQGRYEQYF.